The 19 T cell receptor beta chains below all came from one sample that was sequenced in a study of blood T cell repertoires in COVID-19 (dated by TCRdb to the early 2020s). Libraries were built with the immunoSEQ multiplex PCR assay. TCRdb stores this immuneACCESS table with in-frame sequences only. Part of the clones is absent; in the studies checked, under half of the shortfall reflects unresolved V genes, and no reason is known for the rest. The sample profile shows approximately 290,000 clones; around 87% of them were found once. Approximately 4% of the sample is in the top ten clones. The sequencing input was PBMCs or T cells enriched from blood (not recorded which). Source of these receptors: a woman younger than 35 with acute COVID-19.

This sequence joins TRBV27 and TRBJ1-3; no definite D call. The germline V and J ends were trimmed by 6 bases and 4 bases, with 4 bases remaining between them. CDR3 length: 11 residues. The V gene's germline CDR1 is MNHEY and CDR2 SMNVEV (reference sequence). CDR3 loop: CASSVGNTIYF. CDR3 DNA: TGTGCCAGCAGCGTGGGAAACACCATATATTTT.

The chain employs TRBV6-6 and TRBJ1-5; D not resolved. Looked up from germline, CDR1 is MNHNY and CDR2 is SVGAGI (reference sequence). This CDR3 has 16 amino acids. V was pared by 5 bases and J by 5 bases, with 19 bases between. The CDR3 region has the DNA TGTGCCAGCAGTCCCAACAACCTCAAACCCGATCAGCCCCAGCATTTT. It specifies CASSPNNLKPDQPQHF.

The chain joins TRBV24-1 to TRBJ1-1; D perhaps matches TRBD1 (6 bases). Germline loops: CDR1 KGHDR, CDR2 SFDVKD. This CDR3 has 13 amino acids. The V gene lost 6 bases and the J gene lost 2 bases, with 9 bases spanning the gap. The CDR3, as DNA: TGTGCCACCAGTAGGACAGACAACACTGAAGCTTTCTTT. This translates into CATSRTDNTEAFF.

The genes are TRBV6-2 or TRBV6-3 and TRBJ1-2; D is unresolved. V was pared by 4 bases and J by 8 bases, with 14 bases between. This CDR3 is 13 amino acids long. Germline CDR1 and CDR2: MNHEY and SVGEGT. CDR3 in amino acids: CASSSQRVSGYTF. In DNA form, the CDR3 reads TGTGCCAGCAGTTCCCAGAGGGTCAGCGGCTACACCTTC.

The rearrangement uses TRBV12-3 or TRBV12-4 and TRBJ1-2, with 7 bases matching TRBD1. The CDR3 is made up of 12 amino acids. The V segment lost 6 bases and the J segment 7 bases; nucleotides outside the gene matches: 5. The CDR3 DNA is TGTGCCAGCAGGACGCAGGGGGGTGGCTACACCTTC. It encodes CASRTQGGGYTF.

The chain combines TRBV7-9 with TRBJ1-1; 8 bases map to TRBD1. The CDR3 length is 14 residues. V lost 1 base, J lost 7 bases, and 5 bases stayed unmatched. Germline V gene data show CDR1 as SEHNR and CDR2 as FQNEAQ (reference sequence). The CDR3 is CASSLVGQGNEAFF. DNA of the CDR3: TGTGCCAGCAGCTTAGTCGGACAGGGAAATGAAGCTTTCTTT.

This chain connects TRBV27 to TRBJ2-2, with 16 bases aligning to TRBD2. V trimming: 7 bases; J trimming: 7 bases; junction bases outside the gene matches: 18. CDR1 and CDR2 from the germline V gene are MNHEY and SMNVEV (reference sequence). The length of the CDR3 is 20 residues. CDR3 amino acids: CASNPSGLAGGSSWGGELFF. The DNA for the CDR3 is TGTGCCAGCAACCCCTCGGGACTAGCGGGAGGGTCCTCATGGGGCGGGGAGCTGTTTTTT.

The V call is TRBV19, the J call TRBJ1-2, with 11 bases aligning to TRBD1. The germline V gene encodes CDR1 LNHDA and CDR2 SQIVND (reference sequence). V lost 5 bases, J lost 4 bases, and 12 bases stayed unmatched. This CDR3 is built from 17 residues. This CDR3 reads CASSDPGQGGNFYGYTF. For the CDR3, the DNA is TGTGCCAGTAGTGACCCGGGACAGGGGGGCAATTTCTATGGCTACACCTTC.

The genes are TRBV28 and TRBJ2-1; 8 bases align to TRBD2. Germline-derived CDR1 and CDR2 are MDHEN and SYDVKM. This CDR3 is built from 15 residues. Unmatched junction bases numbered 1, after V lost 0 bases and J lost 3 bases. CDR3 bases: TGTGCCAGCAGTTTATGGGGACTAGGCTACAATGAGCAGTTCTTC. Translating gives CASSLWGLGYNEQFF. The variable domain in full, with the rest retrieved from reference TRBV28 and TRBJ2-1, is DVKVTQSSRYLVKRTGEKVFLECVQDMDHENMFWYRQDPGLGLRLIYFSYDVKMKEKGDIPEGYSVSREKKERFSLILESASTNQTSMYLCASSLWGLGYNEQFFGPGTRLTVL.

The chain employs TRBV7-3 and TRBJ2-5; 9 bases fit TRBD2. Looked up from germline, CDR1 is SGHTA and CDR2 is FQGTGA. This CDR3 is 15 amino acids long. Trimming took 2 bases from V and 5 from J; bases not matched to a gene: 6. The CDR3 loop is CASSLRAGGKETQYF. The CDR3, as DNA: TGTGCCAGCAGCTTACGAGCGGGAGGAAAGGAGACCCAGTACTTC.

This chain uses TRBV29-1 with TRBJ2-1, with 7 bases fitting TRBD2. CDR1 and CDR2 (germline): SQVTM, ANQGSEA. V shed 2 bases, J shed 6 bases, and the junction held 7 bases outside the gene matches. This CDR3 has 14 residues. The CDR3, as DNA: TGCAGCGTTGAAAGGACTTGGGGGGGCAATGAGCAGTTCTTC. This encodes CSVERTWGGNEQFF.

The table lists this clone with a few counts. The chain has TRBV7-2 and TRBJ2-7; possible D gene TRBD2, 6 bases. Germline assignment: CDR1 SGHTA and CDR2 FQGNSA. The length of the CDR3 is 16 residues. V lost 7 bases and J lost 0, with 19 bases in between. CDR3 DNA: TGTGCCAGCACCCAAATGGGCGGGGCCAGCTCCTACGAGCAGTACTTC. Its protein product is CASTQMGGASSYEQYF. Together with reference TRBV7-2 and TRBJ2-7, the CDR3 gives the full variable domain: GAGVSQSPSNKVTEKGKDVELRCDPISGHTALYWYRQSLGQGLEFLIYFQGNSAPDKSGLPSDRFSAERTGGSVSTLTIQRTQQEDSAVYLCASTQMGGASSYEQYFGPGTRLTVT.

This sequence joins TRBV19 and TRBJ2-3, with D tentatively TRBD2 (6 bases). Germline CDR1 LNHDA, CDR2 SQIVND (reference sequence). The CDR3 runs to 15 residues. V lost 3 bases and J lost 0, with 10 bases in between. CDR3 amino acids: CASSMPGTSTDTQYF. The CDR3 bases are TGTGCCAGTAGTATGCCTGGGACTAGCACAGATACGCAGTATTTT.

The chain employs TRBV27 and TRBJ1-3; D may be TRBD1 (6 bases). Germline CDR1 MNHEY, CDR2 SMNVEV (reference sequence). This CDR3 has 14 residues. Trimming pared 3 bases from V and 7 bases from J, leaving 13 bases between. CDR3 in amino acids: CASSLAGAPNTIYF. In nucleotides, the CDR3 is TGTGCCAGCAGTTTGGCGGGGGCCCCCAACACCATATATTTT.

The chain is built from TRBV12-3 or TRBV12-4 and TRBJ2-7, with 9 bases lining up with TRBD1. The CDR3 has 13 residues. V lost 7 bases and J lost 4; bases outside the gene matches: 5. The CDR3 loop is CASTWDREYEQYF. The CDR3 nucleotides are TGTGCCAGCACCTGGGACAGGGAATACGAGCAGTACTTC.

The chain is built from TRBV7-9 and TRBJ1-3; no firm D call. V was clipped by 4 bases and J by 5 bases, with 12 bases between them. Per the germline V gene, CDR1 is SEHNR and CDR2 is FQNEAQ (reference sequence). The CDR3 loop spans 14 amino acids. The CDR3 protein is CASSSFAVRNTIYF. For the CDR3, the DNA is TGTGCCAGCAGCTCATTCGCGGTGAGAAACACCATATATTTT.

This chain joins TRBV5-1 and TRBJ1-1, with TRBD1 matching over 11 bases. This CDR3 comprises 19 residues. Trimming at V came to 2 bases and at J to 0 bases, leaving 12 bases not matched to a gene. Germline assignment: CDR1 SGHRS and CDR2 YFSETQ. CDR3 DNA: TGCGCCAGCAGCTTACACCGGGACAGGGGGTCAGGGATGAACACTGAAGCTTTCTTT. It specifies CASSLHRDRGSGMNTEAFF.

This chain joins TRBV11-1 and TRBJ2-7, with D possibly TRBD1 on 5 matching bases. CDR3 size: 14 residues. The V end was cut by 4 bases, the J end by 0 bases, with 10 bases between. Germline assignment: CDR1 SGHAT and CDR2 FQDESV (reference sequence). The CDR3 DNA sequence: TGTGCCAGCAGCTGGGGCGCTGGCTCCTACGAGCAGTACTTC. Translating it yields CASSWGAGSYEQYF.

The chain uses TRBV5-8 and TRBJ1-4; no reliable D call. CDR3 length: 14 residues. Germline V CDR1 and CDR2: SGHTS, YDEGEE. V was clipped by 1 base and J by 0 bases, with 4 bases between them. The DNA for the CDR3 is TGTGCCAGCAGCTTGACAGCAACTAATGAAAAACTGTTTTTT. Protein product: CASSLTATNEKLFF.